What follows are 4 T cell receptor beta chains derived from one specimen sequenced in a study of blood T cell repertoires in COVID-19 (TCRdb year 2020). The library came from the immunoSEQ multiplex PCR assay. Imported from immuneACCESS, the table was reduced by TCRdb to in-frame sequences with V and J called. These copies leave out some clones; in studies compared against another copy, an unresolved V gene accounts for under half, and the cause of the remainder is not known. The sample table shows about 440,000 clones, and 70% to 90% are seen once. The top ten constitute approximately 2% of the sample. Sequenced input: PBMCs or T cells enriched from blood (not recorded which). Receptor source: a woman aged 18-29 years with acute COVID-19.

The gene calls are TRBV5-1 and TRBJ2-5; the match to TRBD2 covers 13 bases. After removal of 5 bases from V and 3 bases from J, the junction contained 10 bases not matched to a gene. The CDR3 loop spans 17 amino acids. Germline CDR1 is SGHRS and CDR2 is YFSETQ. The CDR3, as DNA: TGCGCCAGCAGTCACAAGGCCACTAGCGGGAGGGAAGAGACCCAGTACTTC. Its translation: CASSHKATSGREETQYF.

The chain uses TRBV5-4 and TRBJ1-6; no clear D. The CDR3 is 13 amino acids. Trimming cost V 0 bases and J 8 bases, with 6 bases left between them. The germline gives CDR1 SGHNT, CDR2 YYREEE (reference sequence). CDR3 bases: TGTGCCAGCAGCTTGGACCGGTATTCACCCCTCCACTTT. It codes for CASSLDRYSPLHF.

The chain carries TRBV24-1 and TRBJ2-7; 9 nucleotides agree with TRBD2. CDR3 size: 15 residues. V gave up 2 bases and J gave up 4 bases; unmatched junction bases: 5. The germline gives CDR1 KGHDR, CDR2 SFDVKD. CDR3 DNA: TGTGCCACCAGTGATTCTAGCGGGACCCATTACGAGCAGTACTTC. It specifies CATSDSSGTHYEQYF.

The chain couples TRBV6-5 to TRBJ1-2; possibly TRBD1 for D (5 bases). Between the trimmed V and J ends, which lost 5 bases and 4 bases, there was a span of 17 bases. This CDR3 comprises 15 residues. From germline, CDR1 is MNHEY and CDR2 SVGAGI. DNA of the CDR3: TGTGCCAGCAGTAACGAAGGGGCGTCGGTCTATGGCTACACCTTC. Residues: CASSNEGASVYGYTF.